The T cell receptor beta chain under discussion was sequenced for a study of shared clonotypes between healthy human individuals. Study-wide results and caveats: Sequencing of the sorted subsets was shown by rarefaction to be incomplete despite large depth.

The assay was immunoSEQ multiplex PCR, and TCRdb's table has in-frame clones only and misses some. The table shows more than 2 million clones, with roughly 95% occurring only once. Concerning this clone itself: What it binds is not known. The sample has other DNA sequences that encode this CDR3 too.

Trimming shortened V by 0 bases and J by 2 bases, and 10 bases separated the two germline ends. The CDR3 runs 16 residues. Germline-derived CDR1 and CDR2 are SGHTA and FQGNSA. The genes are TRBV7-2 and TRBJ2-2; D is unclear. The sequenced sample was naive CD4+ T cells sorted from blood. Subset here: CD45RA+ positively selected. The clonotype was recovered from a man between 18 and 35 years old in good health. The CDR3 here is CASSLALGRNTGELFF. CDR3 DNA sequence: TGTGCCAGCAGCTTAGCCTTGGGCCGAAACACCGGGGAGCTGTTTTTT.